This T cell receptor beta chain emerged from a study of cytomegalovirus exposure and HLA in healthy donors. General study points: Usually a TCR sequence was rare, but some public TCRs were found in many donors. The classifier was said to identify cytomegalovirus status with high specificity and sensitivity.

Only in-frame clones appear in the TCRdb table, and some are missing; sequencing was by immunoSEQ multiplex PCR. Found here are about 160,000 clones, 89% of them singletons; the top ten hold about 9.3%. As concerns this clone: Its target is not known.

J was trimmed by 3 bases and V by 2 bases; bases with no gene match: 13. In germline, CDR1 is SGDLS, CDR2 YYNGEE. This CDR3 region has 17 residues. The TCR was taken from a woman aged 18 to 35 in good health and CMV-seropositive. The sequenced sample consisted of PBMCs. The chain uses TRBV9 and TRBJ1-1; 7 bases align to TRBD1. For the CDR3, the DNA is TGTGCCAGCAGCGTGCTAGACAGGGACTGGTGGCACACTGAAGCTTTCTTT. Translation: CASSVLDRDWWHTEAFF.